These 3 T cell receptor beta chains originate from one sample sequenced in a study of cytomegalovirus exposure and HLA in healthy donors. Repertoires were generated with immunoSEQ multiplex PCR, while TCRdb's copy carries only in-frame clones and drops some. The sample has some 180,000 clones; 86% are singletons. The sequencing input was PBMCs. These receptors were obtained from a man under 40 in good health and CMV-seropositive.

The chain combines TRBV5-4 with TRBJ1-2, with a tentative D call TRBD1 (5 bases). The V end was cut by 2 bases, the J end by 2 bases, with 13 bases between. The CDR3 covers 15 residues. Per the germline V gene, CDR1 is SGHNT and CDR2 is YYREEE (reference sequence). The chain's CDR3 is CASSFGAGNNYGYTF. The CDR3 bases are TGTGCCAGCAGCTTTGGGGCGGGAAACAACTATGGCTACACCTTC.

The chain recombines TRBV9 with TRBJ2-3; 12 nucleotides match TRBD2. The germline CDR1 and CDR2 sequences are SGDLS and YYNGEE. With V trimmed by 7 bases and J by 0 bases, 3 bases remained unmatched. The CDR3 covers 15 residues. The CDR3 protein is CASDLAGGSTDTQYF. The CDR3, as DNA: TGTGCCAGCGACCTAGCGGGGGGGAGCACAGATACGCAGTATTTT.

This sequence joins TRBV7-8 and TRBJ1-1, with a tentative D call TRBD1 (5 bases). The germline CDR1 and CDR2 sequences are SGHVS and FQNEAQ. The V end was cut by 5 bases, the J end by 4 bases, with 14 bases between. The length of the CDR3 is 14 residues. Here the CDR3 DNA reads TGTGCCAGCAGCGCTGACAGCGGGCTCACTGAAGCTTTCTTT. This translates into CASSADSGLTEAFF.